This T cell receptor (beta chain) was recovered during a study of blood T cell repertoires in COVID-19 (dated by TCRdb to about 2020). About the study as a whole: The collaborator samples originated in the United States, Italy and Spain and spanned the acute and convalescent phases of COVID-19. The material from the prospective study consisted of cDNA or gDNA derived from T cells, B-cell-depleted T cells, or PBMCs. Subjects who had been exposed to COVID-19, were actively infected with it, or had recovered from it provided the deeply sampled blood TCRbeta repertoires that made up the dataset. The repertoires were released in a freely available public database intended as a resource for research on the immune response to SARS-CoV-2. The samples were drawn from the first 160 participants of the ongoing ImmuneRACE study and from over a thousand subjects provided by 6 global collaborators. Sample metadata almost always included a de-identified subject ID, COVID-19 status, age in years and sex. Where available, HLA class I and class II types were obtained from metadata supplied by the sample provider rather than from assay-based typing.

TCRbeta CDR3 regions were amplified from genomic DNA using the immunoSEQ Assay, a bias-controlled multiplex PCR. On the authors' methods: Nucleated cell counts per sample were estimated from amplification of reference gene primers within the assay. To quantify the absolute abundance of each unique TCRbeta CDR3 rearrangement, sequence reads were collapsed and filtered. Productive Simpson clonality was computed per sample as the square root of Simpson's diversity index over productive rearrangements. TCRdb obtained this table from immuneACCESS and retained in-frame rearrangements with V and J assigned. These tables miss some clones; where compared with another copy, unresolved V genes account for less than half of the shortfall, and the remainder is unexplained. V, J and clone size derive from that table, while D and trimming were established from the DNA sequence. This sample is represented by more than 300,000 clones; about 89% of them were singletons. The ten most abundant clones make up 5% to 7% of the sample.

A second Seattle source provided samples from volunteer blood donors who had recovered from COVID-19. Collaborating institutions collected whole blood in K2EDTA tubes following their own protocols. For TCRbeta analysis, collaborator samples were shipped as frozen whole blood, as isolated PBMCs, or as DNA extracted from either sample type. Beyond this particular receptor, the publication reports: Clinical and demographic metadata were provided uncurated, with the amount varying by source and participant.

Remarks on this clone: Its recognized antigen is unknown. No quality values exist for individual bases; no much larger clone is one base distant.

From the cysteine up to the phenylalanine, the CDR3 has a length of 12 residues. The read is trimmed to its CDR3 DNA, 36 bases read in frame from base 1. The germline ends are 9 bases apart after V is trimmed by 5 bases and J by 5 bases. CDR1 and CDR2 are read off the germline V gene (reference sequence) as SEHNR and FQNEAQ. The sequencing sample was made of peripheral blood. This receptor chain uses TRBV7-9 and TRBJ1-2, with the D gene too uncertain to name. The sequence derives from a man in his late teens or twenties who had recovered from COVID-19. DNA sequence: TGTGCCAGCAGCGTCCAGGATTATGGCTACACCTTC. It specifies CASSVQDYGYTF.